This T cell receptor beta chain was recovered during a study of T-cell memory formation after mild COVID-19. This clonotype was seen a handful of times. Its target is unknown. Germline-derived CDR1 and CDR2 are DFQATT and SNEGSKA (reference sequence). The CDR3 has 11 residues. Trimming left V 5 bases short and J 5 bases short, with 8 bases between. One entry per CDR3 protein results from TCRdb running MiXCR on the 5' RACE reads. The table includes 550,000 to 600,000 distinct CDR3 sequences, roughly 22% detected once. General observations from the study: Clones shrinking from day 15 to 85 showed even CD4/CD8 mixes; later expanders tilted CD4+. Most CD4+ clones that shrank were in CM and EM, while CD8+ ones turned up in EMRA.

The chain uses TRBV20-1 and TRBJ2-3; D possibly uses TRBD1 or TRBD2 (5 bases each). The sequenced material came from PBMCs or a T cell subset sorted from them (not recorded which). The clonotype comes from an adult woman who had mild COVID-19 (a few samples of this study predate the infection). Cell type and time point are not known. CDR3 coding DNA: TGCAGTGCTGGGGACGAAGATACGCAGTATTTT. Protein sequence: CSAGDEDTQYF.